The present T cell receptor beta chain was sequenced within a study of blood T cell repertoires in COVID-19. Study as a whole: The analysed material was cDNA or gDNA that came from T cells, B-cell-depleted T cells, or PBMCs.

Between the trimmed V and J ends, which lost 3 bases and 6 bases, there was a span of 17 bases. CDR3 length: 16 residues. CDR1 and CDR2 from the germline V gene are SGHTA and FQGNSA. Sequenced by immunoSEQ multiplex PCR; TCRdb stores in-frame clones only, minus some. Seen here are roughly 120,000 clones, 70% to 85% observed once, and the top ten hold over 6%. This clonotype was obtained from a man between 65 and 85 years old with active or convalescent COVID-19. The chain has TRBV7-2 and TRBJ2-2; a weak D match, TRBD1 (5 bases). Sequencing used peripheral blood. The CDR3 reads CASSLSPQGQAGELFF. For the CDR3, the DNA is TGTGCCAGCAGCTTGTCCCCCCAGGGTCAGGCCGGGGAGCTGTTTTTT.